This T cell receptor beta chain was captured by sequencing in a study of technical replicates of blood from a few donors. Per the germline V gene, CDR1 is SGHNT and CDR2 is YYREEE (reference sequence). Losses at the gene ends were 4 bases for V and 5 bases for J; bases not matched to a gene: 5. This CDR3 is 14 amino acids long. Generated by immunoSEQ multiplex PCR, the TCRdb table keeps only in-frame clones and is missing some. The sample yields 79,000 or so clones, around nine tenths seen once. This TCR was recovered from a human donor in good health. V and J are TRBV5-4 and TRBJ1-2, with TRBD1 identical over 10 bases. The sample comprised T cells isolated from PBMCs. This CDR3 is CASSPGQGGYGYTF. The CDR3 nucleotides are TGTGCCAGCAGCCCAGGACAGGGGGGATATGGCTACACCTTC.